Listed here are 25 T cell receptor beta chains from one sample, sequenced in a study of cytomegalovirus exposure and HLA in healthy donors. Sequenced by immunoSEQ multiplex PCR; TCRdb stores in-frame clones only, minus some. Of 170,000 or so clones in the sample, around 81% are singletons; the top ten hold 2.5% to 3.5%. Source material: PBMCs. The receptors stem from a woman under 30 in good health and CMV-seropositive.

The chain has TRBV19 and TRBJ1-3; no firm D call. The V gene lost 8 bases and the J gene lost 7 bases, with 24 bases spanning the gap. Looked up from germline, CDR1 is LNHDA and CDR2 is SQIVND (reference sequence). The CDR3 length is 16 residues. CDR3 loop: CASQSPGAWMGNTIYF. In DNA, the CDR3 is TGTGCCAGTCAGTCGCCGGGAGCCTGGATGGGGAACACCATATATTTT.

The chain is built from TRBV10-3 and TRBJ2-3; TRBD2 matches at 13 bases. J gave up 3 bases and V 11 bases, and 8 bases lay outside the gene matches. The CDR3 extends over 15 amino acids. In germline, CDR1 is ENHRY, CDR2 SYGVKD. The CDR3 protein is CAVTKLAGGTDTQYF. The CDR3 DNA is TGTGCCGTAACAAAACTAGCGGGGGGGACAGATACGCAGTATTTT.

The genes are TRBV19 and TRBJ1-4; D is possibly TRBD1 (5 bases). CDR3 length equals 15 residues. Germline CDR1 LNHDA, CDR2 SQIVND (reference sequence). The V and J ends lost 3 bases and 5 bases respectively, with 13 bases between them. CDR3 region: CASSITGAGNEKLFF. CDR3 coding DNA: TGTGCCAGTAGTATTACCGGAGCAGGGAATGAAAAACTGTTTTTT.

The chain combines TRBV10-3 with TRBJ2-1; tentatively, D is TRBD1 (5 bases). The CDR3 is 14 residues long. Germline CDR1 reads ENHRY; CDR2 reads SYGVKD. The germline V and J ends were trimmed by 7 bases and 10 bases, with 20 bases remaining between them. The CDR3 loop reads CAINTQDSRYEQFF. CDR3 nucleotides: TGTGCCATCAACACCCAAGACAGTCGGTACGAGCAGTTCTTC.

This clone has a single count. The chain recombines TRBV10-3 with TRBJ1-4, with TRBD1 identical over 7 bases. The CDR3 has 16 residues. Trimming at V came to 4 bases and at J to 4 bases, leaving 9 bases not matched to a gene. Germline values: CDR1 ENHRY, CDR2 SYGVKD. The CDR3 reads CAISAGPNRGNEKLFF. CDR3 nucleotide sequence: TGTGCCATCAGTGCGGGGCCGAACAGGGGTAATGAAAAACTGTTTTTT.

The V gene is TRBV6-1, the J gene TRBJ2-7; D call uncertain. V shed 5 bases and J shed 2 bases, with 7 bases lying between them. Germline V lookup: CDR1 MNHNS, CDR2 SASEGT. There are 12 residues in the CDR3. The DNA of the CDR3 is TGTGCCAGCAGTCTAGGCACCTACGAGCAGTACTTC. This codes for CASSLGTYEQYF.

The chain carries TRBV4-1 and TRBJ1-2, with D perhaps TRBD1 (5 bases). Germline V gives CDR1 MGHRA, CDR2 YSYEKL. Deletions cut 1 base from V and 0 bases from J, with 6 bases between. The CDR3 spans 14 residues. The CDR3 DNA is TGCGCCAGCAGCCAAGGGGGGGCTAACTATGGCTACACCTTC. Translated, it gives CASSQGGANYGYTF.

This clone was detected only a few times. This CDR3 reads CASSTSGLPYNEQFF. In nucleotides, the CDR3 is TGTGCCAGCAGTACTAGCGGGTTACCCTACAATGAGCAGTTCTTC. V gene TRBV9 combines with J gene TRBJ2-1; the match to TRBD2 covers 9 bases. V was clipped by 5 bases and J by 2 bases; unmatched bases: 5. The CDR3 has 15 amino acids. Germline lookup yields CDR1 SGDLS and CDR2 YYNGEE.

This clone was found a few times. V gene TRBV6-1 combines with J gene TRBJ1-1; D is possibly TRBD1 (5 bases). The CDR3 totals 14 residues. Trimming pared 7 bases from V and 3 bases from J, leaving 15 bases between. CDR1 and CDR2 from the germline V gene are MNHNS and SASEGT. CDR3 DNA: TGTGCCAGCACTCTCCGACAGACCTACACTGAAGCTTTCTTT. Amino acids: CASTLRQTYTEAFF.

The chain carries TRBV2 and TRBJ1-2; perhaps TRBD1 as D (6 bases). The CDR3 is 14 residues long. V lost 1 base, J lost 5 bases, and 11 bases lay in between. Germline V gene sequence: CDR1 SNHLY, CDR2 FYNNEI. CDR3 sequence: CASSEDDRRYGYTF. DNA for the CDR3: TGTGCCAGCAGTGAAGATGACAGGCGATATGGCTACACCTTC.

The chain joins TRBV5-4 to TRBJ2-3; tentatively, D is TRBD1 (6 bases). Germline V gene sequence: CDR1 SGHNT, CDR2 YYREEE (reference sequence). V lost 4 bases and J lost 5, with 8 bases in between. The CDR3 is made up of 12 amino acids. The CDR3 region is CASSVQGDTQYF. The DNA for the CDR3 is TGTGCCAGCAGCGTACAGGGAGATACGCAGTATTTT.

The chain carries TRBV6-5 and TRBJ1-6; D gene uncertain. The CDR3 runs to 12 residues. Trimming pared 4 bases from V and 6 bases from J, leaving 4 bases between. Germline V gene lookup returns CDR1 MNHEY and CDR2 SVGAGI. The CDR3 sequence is CASSSVNSPLHF. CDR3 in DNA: TGTGCCAGCAGTTCCGTTAATTCACCCCTCCACTTT.

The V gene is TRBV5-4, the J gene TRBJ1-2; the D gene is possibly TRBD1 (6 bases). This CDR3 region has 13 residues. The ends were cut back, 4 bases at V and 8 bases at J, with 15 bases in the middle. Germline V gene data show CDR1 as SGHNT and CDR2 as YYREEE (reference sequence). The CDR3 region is CASSQGGQTGYTF. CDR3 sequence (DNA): TGTGCCAGCAGCCAAGGTGGACAGACCGGCTACACCTTC.

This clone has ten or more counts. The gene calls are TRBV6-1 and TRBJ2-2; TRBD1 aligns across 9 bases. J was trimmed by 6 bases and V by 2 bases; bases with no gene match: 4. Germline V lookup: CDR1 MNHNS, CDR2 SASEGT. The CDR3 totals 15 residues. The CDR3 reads CASSESQGAAGELFF. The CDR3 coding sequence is TGTGCCAGCAGTGAATCACAGGGGGCCGCCGGGGAGCTGTTTTTT.

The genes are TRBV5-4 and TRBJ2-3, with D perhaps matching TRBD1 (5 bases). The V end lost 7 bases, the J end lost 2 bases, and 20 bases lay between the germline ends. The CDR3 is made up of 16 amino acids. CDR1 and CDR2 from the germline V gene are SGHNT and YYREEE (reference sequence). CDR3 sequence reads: CASHNPLGLNTDTQYF. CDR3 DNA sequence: TGTGCCAGCCACAATCCCCTGGGGCTTAACACAGATACGCAGTATTTT.

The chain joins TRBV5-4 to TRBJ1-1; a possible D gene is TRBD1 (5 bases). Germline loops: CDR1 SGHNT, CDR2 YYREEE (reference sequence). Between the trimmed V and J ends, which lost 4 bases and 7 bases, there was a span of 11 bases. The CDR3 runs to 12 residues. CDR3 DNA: TGTGCCAGCAGCCCCGGACATCTTGAAGCTTTCTTT. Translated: CASSPGHLEAFF.

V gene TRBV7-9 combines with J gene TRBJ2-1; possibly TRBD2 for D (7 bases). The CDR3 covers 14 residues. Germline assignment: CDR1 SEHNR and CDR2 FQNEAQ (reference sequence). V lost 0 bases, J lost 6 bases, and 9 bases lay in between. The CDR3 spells CASSLAGGGNEQFF. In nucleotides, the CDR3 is TGTGCCAGCAGCTTAGCGGGAGGGGGCAATGAGCAGTTCTTC. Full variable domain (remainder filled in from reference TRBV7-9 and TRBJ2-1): DTGVSQNPRHKITKRGQNVTFRCDPISEHNRLYWYRQTLGQGPEFLTYFQNEAQLEKSRLLSDRFSAERPKGSFSTLEIQRTEQGDSAMYLCASSLAGGGNEQFFGPGTRLTVL.

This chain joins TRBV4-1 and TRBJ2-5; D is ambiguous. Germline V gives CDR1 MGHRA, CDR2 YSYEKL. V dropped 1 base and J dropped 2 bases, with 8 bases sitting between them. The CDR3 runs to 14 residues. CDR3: CASSQVSGQETQYF. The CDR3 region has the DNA TGCGCCAGCAGCCAAGTTTCAGGACAAGAGACCCAGTACTTC.

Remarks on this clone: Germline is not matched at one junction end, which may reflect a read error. The CDR3 sequence is CASSQDFGIYEQYF. CDR3 in DNA: TGCGCCAGCAGCCAAGATTTCGGGATTTACGAGCAGTACTTC. The chain carries TRBV7-9 and TRBJ2-7; tentatively, D is TRBD2 (5 bases). The CDR3 consists of 14 residues. CDR1 is SEHNR, CDR2 FQNEAQ, per germline (reference sequence).

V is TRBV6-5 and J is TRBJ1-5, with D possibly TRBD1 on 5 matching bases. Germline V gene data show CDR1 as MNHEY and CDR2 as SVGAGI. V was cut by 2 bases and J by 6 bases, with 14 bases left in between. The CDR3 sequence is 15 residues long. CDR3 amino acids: CASSYGAGLGQPQHF. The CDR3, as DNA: TGTGCCAGCAGTTACGGGGCGGGGCTTGGTCAGCCCCAGCATTTT.

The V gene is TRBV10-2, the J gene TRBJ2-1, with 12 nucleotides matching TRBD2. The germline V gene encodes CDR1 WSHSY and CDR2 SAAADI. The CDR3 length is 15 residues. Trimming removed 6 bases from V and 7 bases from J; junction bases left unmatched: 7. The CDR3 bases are TGCGCCAGCAGGACGACTAGCGGGGGCGGGAATGAGCAGTTCTTC. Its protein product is CASRTTSGGGNEQFF.

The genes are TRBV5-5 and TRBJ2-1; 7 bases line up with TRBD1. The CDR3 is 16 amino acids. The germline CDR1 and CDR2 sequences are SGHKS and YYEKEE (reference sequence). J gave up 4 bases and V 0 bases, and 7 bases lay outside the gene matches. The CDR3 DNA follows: TGTGCCAGCAGCTTGGAGGGGGCCGGATCTTACAATGAGCAGTTCTTC. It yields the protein CASSLEGAGSYNEQFF.

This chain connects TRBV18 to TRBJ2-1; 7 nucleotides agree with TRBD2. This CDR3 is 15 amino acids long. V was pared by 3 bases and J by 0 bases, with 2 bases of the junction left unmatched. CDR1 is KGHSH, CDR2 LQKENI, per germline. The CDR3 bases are TGTGCCAGCTCACCGGGACTACGCTCCTACAATGAGCAGTTCTTC. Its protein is CASSPGLRSYNEQFF.

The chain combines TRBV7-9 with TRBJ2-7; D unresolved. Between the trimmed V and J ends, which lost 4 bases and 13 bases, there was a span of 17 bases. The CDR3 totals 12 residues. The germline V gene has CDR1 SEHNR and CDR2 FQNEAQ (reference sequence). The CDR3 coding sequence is TGTGCCAGCAGCTCGGGTACGTTGGTCCTATACTTC. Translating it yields CASSSGTLVLYF. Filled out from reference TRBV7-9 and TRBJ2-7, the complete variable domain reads DTGVSQNPRHKITKRGQNVTFRCDPISEHNRLYWYRQTLGQGPEFLTYFQNEAQLEKSRLLSDRFSAERPKGSFSTLEIQRTEQGDSAMYLCASSSGTLVLYFGPGTRLTVT.

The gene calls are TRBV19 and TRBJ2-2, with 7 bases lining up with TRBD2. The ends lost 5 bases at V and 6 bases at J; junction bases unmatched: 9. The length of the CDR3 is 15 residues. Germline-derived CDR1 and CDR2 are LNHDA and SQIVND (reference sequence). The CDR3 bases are TGTGCCAGTAGTTCACCGGGACTAATCTCCGGGGAGCTGTTTTTT. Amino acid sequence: CASSSPGLISGELFF.